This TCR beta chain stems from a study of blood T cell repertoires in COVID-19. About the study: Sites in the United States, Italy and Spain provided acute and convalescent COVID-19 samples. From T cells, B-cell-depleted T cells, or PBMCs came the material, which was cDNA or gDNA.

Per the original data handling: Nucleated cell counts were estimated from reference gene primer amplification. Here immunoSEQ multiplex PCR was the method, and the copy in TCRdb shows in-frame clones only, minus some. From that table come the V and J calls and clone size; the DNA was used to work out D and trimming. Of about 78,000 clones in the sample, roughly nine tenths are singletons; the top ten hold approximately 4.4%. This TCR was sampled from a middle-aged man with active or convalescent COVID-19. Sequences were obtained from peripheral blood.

The chain's CDR3 is CASSFRGQVGNTIYF. CDR3 DNA sequence: TGTGCCAGCAGTTTCAGGGGGCAAGTTGGAAACACCATATATTTT. This rearrangement joins TRBV28 to TRBJ1-3; 8 nucleotides match TRBD1. CDR3 size: 15 residues. The V segment lost 3 bases and the J segment 3 bases; nucleotides outside the gene matches: 4. CDR1 and CDR2 from the germline V gene are MDHEN and SYDVKM.